This T cell receptor beta chain was captured by sequencing in a study of T cell responses to AZD1222 COVID-19 vaccine. Trimming at V came to 5 bases and at J to 7 bases, leaving 6 bases not matched to a gene. The CDR3 covers 14 residues. Germline-derived CDR1 and CDR2 are SGHRS and YFSETQ. The study's findings and limits: Increases in Spike-specific TCR breadth and depth were seen after two AZD1222 doses. Most donors were white British, females outnumbered males, and clonal diversity was possibly underestimated.

On this clone itself: What it binds is not known.

Clones were sequenced by immunoSEQ multiplex PCR, and TCRdb holds only the in-frame ones, with some missing. The data contain 110,000 to 150,000 clones, around nine tenths of them singletons. The specimen comprised peripheral blood, sampled on day 0 of AZD1222 vaccination. The sequence came from an adult in good health. This chain uses TRBV5-1 with TRBJ1-6, with 7 bases matching TRBD1. CDR3 in DNA: TGCGCCAGCAGTTCTCGACAGGGAAATTCACCCCTCCACTTT. Amino acid sequence: CASSSRQGNSPLHF.